These 27 T cell receptor beta chains were sequenced from one sample in a study of PD-1 blockade in classical Hodgkin lymphoma. Assay used: immunoSEQ multiplex PCR; TCRdb lists only in-frame clones, some missing. The sample records about 100,000 clones, approximately 90% being singletons. Every one of the patients relapsed after autologous stem cell transplantation (brentuximab vedotin exposure was variable). Sequences were derived from peripheral blood mononuclear cells (PBMCs), sampled before the second cycle of nivolumab. The receptors stem from a human donor with classical Hodgkin lymphoma.

The chain links TRBV28 to TRBJ2-3, with 10 bases lining up with TRBD1. The V gene end was trimmed by 6 bases and the J gene end by 6 bases; junction bases not matched to a gene: 3. There are 13 residues in the CDR3. Looked up from germline, CDR1 is MDHEN and CDR2 is SYDVKM. CDR3 bases: TGTGCCAGCAGGGGACAGGGGAGGGATACGCAGTATTTT. This codes for CASRGQGRDTQYF.

The rearrangement links TRBV30 to TRBJ1-2; D possibly corresponds to TRBD1 (6 bases). The germline V and J ends were trimmed by 0 bases and 6 bases, with 17 bases remaining between them. Germline lookup yields CDR1 GTSNPN and CDR2 SVGIG (reference sequence). The CDR3 contains 15 residues. The CDR3: CAWSVHKGGKDGYTF. Here the CDR3 DNA reads TGTGCCTGGAGTGTACACAAGGGGGGAAAGGATGGCTACACCTTC.

V gene TRBV19 combines with J gene TRBJ1-2, with D unclear. Germline assignment: CDR1 LNHDA and CDR2 SQIVND (reference sequence). The CDR3 loop spans 12 amino acids. The V gene lost 6 bases and the J gene lost 4 bases, with 9 bases spanning the gap. DNA for the CDR3: TGTGCCAGTAGGTCGGGCGGCTATGGCTACACCTTC. As protein: CASRSGGYGYTF.

The chain links TRBV6-4 to TRBJ2-3, with D possibly matching TRBD2 (6 bases). With 4 bases removed from V and 0 bases from J, the gap between germline ends came to 8 bases. Per the germline V gene, CDR1 is MRHNA and CDR2 is SNTAGT. CDR3 length: 14 amino acids. The CDR3 coding sequence is TGTGCCAGCAGTGGGGGGACTAGCACAGATACGCAGTATTTT. Amino acids: CASSGGTSTDTQYF.

V gene TRBV4-1 combines with J gene TRBJ2-7; 7 positions agree with TRBD2. CDR3 length equals 13 residues. Losses at the gene ends were 6 bases for V and 0 bases for J; bases not matched to a gene: 2. Germline assignment: CDR1 MGHRA and CDR2 YSYEKL. The CDR3 loop reads CASRGGSSYEQYF. CDR3 nucleotides: TGCGCCAGCAGGGGAGGGAGCTCCTACGAGCAGTACTTC.

This chain links TRBV2 with TRBJ1-4; D gene uncertain. Trimming removed 6 bases at V and 0 bases at J, with 8 bases between. The CDR3 totals 14 residues. CDR1 is SNHLY and CDR2 is FYNNEI in the germline V gene. Here the CDR3 reads CASREAATNEKLFF. The CDR3 DNA is TGTGCCAGCAGAGAGGCTGCAACTAATGAAAAACTGTTTTTT.

The V gene is TRBV19, the J gene TRBJ2-3; D unresolved. CDR1 is LNHDA, CDR2 SQIVND, per germline (reference sequence). With 3 bases removed from V and 6 bases from J, the gap between germline ends came to 7 bases. This CDR3 contains 12 residues. CDR3 protein: CASSMNSDTQYF. The DNA of the CDR3 is TGTGCCAGTAGTATGAATTCGGATACGCAGTATTTT.

The V and J genes are TRBV9 and TRBJ2-7, with D tentatively TRBD1 (6 bases). Looked up from germline, CDR1 is SGDLS and CDR2 is YYNGEE. This CDR3 region has 15 residues. Trimming cost V 0 bases and J 2 bases, with 12 bases left between them. The chain's CDR3 is CASSVGQGWAYEQYF. CDR3 sequence (DNA): TGTGCCAGCAGCGTAGGCCAGGGGTGGGCCTACGAGCAGTACTTC. Supplemented by reference TRBV9 and TRBJ2-7, the full variable domain reads DSGVTQTPKHLITATGQRVTLRCSPRSGDLSVYWYQQSLDQGLQFLIQYYNGEERAKGNILERFSAQQFPDLHSELNLSSLELGDSALYFCASSVGQGWAYEQYFGPGTRLTVT.

The chain employs TRBV4-2 and TRBJ2-5; weak D call: TRBD1 (6 bases). Germline-derived CDR1 and CDR2 are LGHNA and YNFKEQ. Trimming cost V 0 bases and J 4 bases, with 18 bases left between them. This CDR3 comprises 17 residues. The CDR3 bases are TGTGCCAGCAGCCAAGATCGTAGTACCAGGGGTACAGAGACCCAGTACTTC. Residues: CASSQDRSTRGTETQYF.

This rearrangement joins TRBV4-2 to TRBJ1-4; TRBD1 matches 12 bases. V shed 1 base and J 8 bases; nucleotides not matched to a gene: 5. This CDR3 comprises 16 residues. Germline loops: CDR1 LGHNA, CDR2 YNFKEQ. CDR3 residues: CASSQGDRGPGEKLFF. CDR3 coding DNA: TGTGCCAGCAGCCAAGGGGACAGGGGGCCAGGGGAAAAACTGTTTTTT.

The gene calls are TRBV28 and TRBJ1-2; no clear D gene. The ends were cut back, 3 bases at V and 5 bases at J, with 10 bases in the middle. Germline V gene data show CDR1 as MDHEN and CDR2 as SYDVKM. The CDR3 consists of 13 residues. As DNA, the CDR3 is TGTGCCAGCAGTTTCAAAACAGCTTATGGCTACACCTTC. Protein product: CASSFKTAYGYTF.

The CDR3 DNA reads as TGTGCCAGCACTGGTTTACTATACGAGCAGTACTTC. Its protein product is CASTGLLYEQYF. The chain joins TRBV6-1 to TRBJ2-7; D gene ambiguous. The germline CDR1 and CDR2 sequences are MNHNS and SASEGT. This CDR3 is built from 12 residues. Trimming removed 7 bases from V and 4 bases from J, with 11 bases in between.

The V gene is TRBV29-1, the J gene TRBJ2-7; the D is unclear. The CDR3 totals 12 residues. V lost 2 bases, J lost 5 bases, and 10 bases lay in between. Per the germline V gene, CDR1 is SQVTM and CDR2 is ANQGSEA. CDR3 nucleotides: TGCAGCGTTGAAAATCCCAGGAACGAGCAGTACTTC. Its translation: CSVENPRNEQYF.

The gene calls are TRBV6-5 and TRBJ1-3, with unresolved D. This CDR3 contains 12 residues. Germline V lookup: CDR1 MNHEY, CDR2 SVGAGI. V was cut by 11 bases and J by 0 bases, with 8 bases left in between. Here the CDR3 DNA reads TGTGCCGCGGGCTACTCTGGAAACACCATATATTTT. The encoded protein is CAAGYSGNTIYF.

V is TRBV6-7 and J is TRBJ1-4; D uncertain. TRBV6-7 is assigned to the ORF class and has an uncertain function. The CDR3 length is 15 residues. V lost 8 bases and J 2 bases, leaving 15 bases between the germline ends. CDR3 bases: TGTGCCAGCCCTGCCCGGGGTACTACTAATGAAAAACTGTTTTTT. As protein: CASPARGTTNEKLFF.

V gene TRBV27 combines with J gene TRBJ2-7; D is uncertain. CDR3 length equals 14 residues. CDR1 and CDR2 (germline): MNHEY, SMNVEV (reference sequence). V was shortened by 2 bases and J by 3 bases, with 11 bases between the two germline ends. The DNA for the CDR3 is TGTGCCAGCAGTTTAGGTCTTGTGGACTACGAGCAGTACTTC. Protein sequence: CASSLGLVDYEQYF.

This clone has more than one count but fewer than ten. The J gene is TRBJ1-2, the V gene TRBV6-5; 7 bases align to TRBD1. Trimming cost V 0 bases and J 6 bases; bases outside gene matches: 7. CDR3 size: 15 residues. CDR1 MNHEY and CDR2 SVGAGI come from the germline V gene. This CDR3 reads CASSYSVRTGHGYTF. The CDR3 DNA reads as TGTGCCAGCAGTTACTCCGTTCGGACAGGTCATGGCTACACCTTC.

The chain combines TRBV7-7 with TRBJ2-7; 7 bases map to TRBD1. This CDR3 spans 13 amino acids. The V segment lost 5 bases and the J segment 3 bases; nucleotides outside the gene matches: 4. From germline, CDR1 is SSHAT and CDR2 FNYEAQ (reference sequence). The CDR3 coding sequence is TGTGCCAGCAGCCAGGGACAGTTCTACGAGCAGTACTTC. This encodes CASSQGQFYEQYF.

V gene TRBV29-1 combines with J gene TRBJ2-7, with TRBD2 matching over 9 bases. The V segment lost 3 bases and the J segment 1 base; nucleotides outside the gene matches: 4. This CDR3 contains 14 residues. Per germline, CDR1 SQVTM and CDR2 ANQGSEA. Here the CDR3 DNA reads TGCAGCGTTGAGGGAGCGGGGGGATCCTACGAGCAGTACTTC. It yields the protein CSVEGAGGSYEQYF.

With respect to this clone: Other nucleotide sequences from this sample produce the same CDR3. This chain uses TRBV5-1 with TRBJ2-5, with D possibly matching TRBD1 (5 bases). Germline V CDR1 and CDR2: SGHRS, YFSETQ. The CDR3 extends over 15 amino acids. The V and J ends lost 0 bases and 1 base respectively, with 10 bases between them. This chain's CDR3 is CASSLEGQGQETQYF. In DNA form, the CDR3 reads TGCGCCAGCAGCTTGGAGGGGCAGGGCCAAGAGACCCAGTACTTC. The full variable domain, in which reference TRBV5-1 and TRBJ2-5 provide the parts outside the CDR3, is KAGVTQTPRYLIKTRGQQVTLSCSPISGHRSVSWYQQTPGQGLQFLFEYFSETQRNKGNFPGRFSGRQFSNSRSEMNVSTLELGDSALYLCASSLEGQGQETQYFGPGTRLLVL.

The rearrangement uses TRBV5-6 and TRBJ1-4; 7 nucleotides agree with TRBD1. The J segment lost 10 bases and the V segment lost 4 bases, leaving 19 bases of the junction unmatched. The CDR3 runs 17 residues. CDR1 is SGHDT, CDR2 YYEEEE, per germline. CDR3 nucleotides: TGTGCCAGCAGCGAAGGGGACAGCCAGGCCTATGATCGAAAACTGTTTTTT. This sequence encodes CASSEGDSQAYDRKLFF.

This clone was recorded once. J is TRBJ2-2 and V is TRBV7-2; 7 positions match TRBD1. The CDR3 loop spans 15 amino acids. Germline loops: CDR1 SGHTA, CDR2 FQGNSA. Trimming removed 5 bases from V and 5 bases from J; junction bases left unmatched: 8. The DNA for the CDR3 is TGTGCCAGCAGCCGAGGGGCAGGGGGAACCGGGGAGCTGTTTTTT. Its translation is CASSRGAGGTGELFF.

Here the CDR3 reads CATSRIGRNTEAFF. CDR3 nucleotides: TGTGCCACCAGCAGGATAGGCAGAAACACTGAAGCTTTCTTT. The V and J genes are TRBV15 and TRBJ1-1; D is unresolved. Deletions cut 3 bases from V and 2 bases from J, with 10 bases between. This CDR3 is built from 14 residues. Germline loops: CDR1 LNHNV, CDR2 YYDKDF (reference sequence).

The gene calls are TRBV27 and TRBJ2-3; TRBD1 matches at 9 bases. Germline CDR1 reads MNHEY; CDR2 reads SMNVEV (reference sequence). The V segment lost 3 bases and the J segment 2 bases; nucleotides outside the gene matches: 9. The CDR3 length is 17 residues. CDR3 residues: CASSFPGQGFDTDTQYF. The CDR3 nucleotides read TGTGCCAGCAGTTTCCCGGGACAGGGTTTCGACACAGATACGCAGTATTTT.

The CDR3 loop reads CASSFGTGGYGYEQYF. The DNA of the CDR3 is TGCGCCAGCAGCTTTGGTACTGGGGGCTATGGTTACGAGCAGTACTTC. The chain combines TRBV5-1 with TRBJ2-7; tentative D call: TRBD1 (6 bases). CDR3 length: 16 amino acids. The ends were cut back, 2 bases at V and 4 bases at J, with 19 bases in the middle. Germline V gene lookup returns CDR1 SGHRS and CDR2 YFSETQ.

The J gene is TRBJ1-1, the V gene TRBV29-1; the D is unclear. The ends were cut back, 6 bases at V and 0 bases at J, with 11 bases in the middle. This CDR3 spans 13 amino acids. Germline assignment: CDR1 SQVTM and CDR2 ANQGSEA. Here the CDR3 DNA reads TGCAGCGTGTACTGGACGTTGAACACTGAAGCTTTCTTT. This encodes CSVYWTLNTEAFF.

The chain carries TRBV9 and TRBJ1-2; tentative D call: TRBD1 (6 bases). V was shortened by 3 bases and J by 3 bases, with 15 bases between the two germline ends. The CDR3 has 15 amino acids. CDR1 SGDLS and CDR2 YYNGEE come from the germline V gene. In DNA, the CDR3 is TGTGCCAGCAGCGCCTCGGGACAACTCTACTATGGCTACACCTTC. This encodes CASSASGQLYYGYTF.